The 31 T cell receptor beta chains in this list originate from one sample, sequenced in a study of radiotherapy plus CTLA-4 blockade in lung cancer. TCRdb's copy holds only in-frame clones and misses some; the assay was immunoSEQ multiplex PCR. The sample lists about 110,000 clones; 70% to 85% were seen once. Material: peripheral blood, obtained from a patient treated with radiotherapy plus ipilimumab. The receptors originated from a human donor with non-small cell lung cancer that progressed on radiotherapy plus ipilimumab. Some clones in this sample may be carry-over from other donors' samples.

The rearrangement joins TRBV10-3 to TRBJ1-2; 10 nucleotides align to TRBD1. The V segment lost 4 bases and the J segment 6 bases; nucleotides outside the gene matches: 8. The CDR3 has 15 residues. The germline V gene encodes CDR1 ENHRY and CDR2 SYGVKD. The CDR3 here is CAISGSGDRGDGYTF. The CDR3, as DNA: TGTGCCATCAGTGGTTCCGGGGACAGGGGAGATGGCTACACCTTC.

This chain joins TRBV28 and TRBJ1-1, with a possible D match to TRBD1 (6 bases). Germline CDR1 MDHEN, CDR2 SYDVKM. Trimming took off 3 bases at V and 3 bases at J, with 8 bases between the two ends. The CDR3 is 13 amino acids. CDR3 amino acids: CASSLGAHTEAFF. CDR3 nucleotide sequence: TGTGCCAGCAGTTTGGGGGCCCACACTGAAGCTTTCTTT.

This clone was seen a single time. The genes are TRBV10-3 and TRBJ1-1; 10 bases line up with TRBD1. The V gene's germline CDR1 is ENHRY and CDR2 SYGVKD. The CDR3 consists of 14 residues. J was trimmed by 5 bases and V by 6 bases; bases with no gene match: 6. In nucleotides, the CDR3 is TGTGCCATCAGGGAAGGACAGGGGGGAACTGAAGCTTTCTTT. Translation gives CAIREGQGGTEAFF.

The chain carries TRBV2 and TRBJ2-7, with a tentative D call TRBD2 (5 bases). The CDR3 consists of 15 residues. Per the germline V gene, CDR1 is SNHLY and CDR2 is FYNNEI. The ends were cut back, 6 bases at V and 1 base at J, with 16 bases in the middle. CDR3 in amino acids: CASSAAGRQSYEQYF. The CDR3 DNA follows: TGTGCCAGCAGCGCCGCGGGCAGGCAATCCTACGAGCAGTACTTC. The whole variable domain, filled in from reference TRBV2 and TRBJ2-7, reads EPEVTQTPSHQVTQMGQEVILRCVPISNHLYFYWYRQILGQKVEFLVSFYNNEISEKSEIFDDQFSVERPDGSNFTLKIRSTKLEDSAMYFCASSAAGRQSYEQYFGPGTRLTVT.

The chain carries TRBV18 and TRBJ2-7; D may be TRBD1 (5 bases). Per germline, CDR1 KGHSH and CDR2 LQKENI. V dropped 8 bases and J dropped 7 bases, with 21 bases sitting between them. This CDR3 has 14 residues. Here the CDR3 DNA reads TGTGCCAGCCCAGGTATAGCAGGGCCGGAAGAGCAGTACTTC. It codes for CASPGIAGPEEQYF.

The gene calls are TRBV27 and TRBJ2-2, with D possibly being TRBD1 or TRBD2 (5 bases each). The CDR3 runs 15 residues. Germline CDR1 is MNHEY and CDR2 is SMNVEV (reference sequence). V lost 3 bases and J lost 3, with 11 bases in between. The CDR3 reads CASSFWDRYTGELFF. The CDR3 DNA is TGTGCCAGCAGTTTCTGGGACCGATACACCGGGGAGCTGTTTTTT.

Turning to this clone: Its ends do not fully match the called genes, so a read error is possible. Within the sample, other DNA sequences also encode this same CDR3. V usage is TRBV19 and J usage is TRBJ1-2; 8 nucleotides line up with TRBD1. Germline lookup yields CDR1 LNHDA and CDR2 SQIVND (reference sequence). CDR3 length: 13 amino acids. The CDR3 protein is CASNTDRVYGYTF. The CDR3 DNA sequence: TGCGCCAGTAACACGGACAGGGTCTATGGCTACACCTTC.

V gene TRBV2 combines with J gene TRBJ2-1, with D uncertain. CDR3 length: 11 amino acids. V was shortened by 10 bases and J by 4 bases, with 8 bases between the two germline ends. Germline assignment: CDR1 SNHLY and CDR2 FYNNEI. CDR3 region: CATALYNEQFF. CDR3 DNA: TGTGCCACCGCTTTGTACAATGAGCAGTTCTTC.

As for this clone: Other DNA variants within this sample encode the same CDR3. The rearrangement links TRBV18 to TRBJ2-7; 10 bases align to TRBD1. The CDR3 extends over 15 amino acids. V trimming: 3 bases; J trimming: 2 bases; junction bases outside the gene matches: 4. Germline assignment: CDR1 KGHSH and CDR2 LQKENI. The CDR3 bases are TGTGCCAGCTCACCCGGGACAGGGGCTACCTACGAGCAGTACTTC. This translates into CASSPGTGATYEQYF.

This chain connects TRBV11-1 to TRBJ1-1; 9 nucleotides line up with TRBD1. The germline CDR1 and CDR2 sequences are SGHAT and FQDESV (reference sequence). J lost 3 bases, V lost 0 bases, and 5 bases had no gene match. The CDR3 extends over 16 amino acids. In nucleotides, the CDR3 is TGTGCCAGCAGCTTAGCGATACAGGGGGCCTACACTGAAGCTTTCTTT. This codes for CASSLAIQGAYTEAFF.

CDR3 protein: CASSQDIFMGGTEAFF. The CDR3 nucleotides are TGCGCCAGCAGCCAAGATATTTTTATGGGCGGCACTGAAGCTTTCTTT. This sequence joins TRBV4-3 and TRBJ1-1; no clear D. V lost 0 bases, J lost 4 bases, and 15 bases lay in between. This CDR3 contains 16 residues. Germline-derived CDR1 and CDR2 are LGHNA and YSLEER.

The chain joins TRBV7-2 to TRBJ1-4; D is unresolved. The ends were cut back, 3 bases at V and 8 bases at J, with 10 bases in the middle. The CDR3 runs to 13 residues. Per the germline V gene, CDR1 is SGHTA and CDR2 is FQGNSA. CDR3 region: CASSFQQTEKLFF. The CDR3 DNA is TGTGCCAGCAGCTTCCAACAGACCGAAAAACTGTTTTTT.

The chain is built from TRBV14 and TRBJ2-5; TRBD2 matches at 13 bases. The CDR3 extends over 17 amino acids. Per the germline V gene, CDR1 is SGHDN and CDR2 is FVKESK. Germline trimming cut 3 bases from V and 5 bases from J; bases unmatched to any gene: 9. The CDR3 nucleotides read TGTGCCAGCAGCCACTCGCTGGGACTAGCGGGGTACGAGACCCAGTACTTC. It translates to CASSHSLGLAGYETQYF.

This clone was seen only once. The V gene is TRBV10-3, the J gene TRBJ2-3, with 8 bases identical to TRBD1. V was clipped by 2 bases and J by 0 bases; unmatched bases: 1. Germline values: CDR1 ENHRY, CDR2 SYGVKD. This CDR3 is 15 amino acids long. The CDR3 coding sequence is TGTGCCATCAGTGAGAGGACAGGGAGCACAGATACGCAGTATTTT. As protein: CAISERTGSTDTQYF.

A remark on this clone: The sample has other DNA sequences that encode this CDR3 too. CDR3 in amino acids: CASSLATGTPPNSPLHF. The CDR3 nucleotides are TGCGCCAGCAGCTTGGCCACCGGGACGCCACCTAATTCACCCCTCCACTTT. The rearrangement joins TRBV5-1 to TRBJ1-6; D is perhaps TRBD1 (5 bases). Germline lookup yields CDR1 SGHRS and CDR2 YFSETQ. CDR3 length equals 17 residues. Between the trimmed V and J ends, which lost 0 bases and 6 bases, there was a span of 16 bases.

This chain joins TRBV5-4 and TRBJ2-6; the D is unclear. CDR1 is SGHNT, CDR2 YYREEE, per germline (reference sequence). Trimming took 4 bases from V and 0 from J, leaving 14 bases between them. The CDR3 is 17 residues long. CDR3 amino acids: CASSLNYRLSGANVLTF. The CDR3 coding sequence is TGTGCCAGCAGCCTAAACTACAGACTCTCTGGGGCCAACGTCCTGACTTTC.

The chain links TRBV29-1 to TRBJ1-5, with D tentatively TRBD1 (6 bases). Germline-derived CDR1 and CDR2 are SQVTM and ANQGSEA. The CDR3 totals 14 residues. V lost 4 bases, J lost 4 bases, and 14 bases lay in between. CDR3 nucleotides: TGCAGCGTTGGAGAGTCAGGGGATAATCAGCCCCAGCATTTT. This translates into CSVGESGDNQPQHF.

The genes are TRBV29-1 and TRBJ2-3; 7 bases match TRBD1. The V gene's germline CDR1 is SQVTM and CDR2 ANQGSEA. Trimming took 8 bases from V and 2 from J; bases not matched to a gene: 13. This CDR3 has 15 residues. This chain's CDR3 is CSTLGGPPDTDTQYF. CDR3 DNA: TGCAGCACATTAGGGGGCCCACCCGACACAGATACGCAGTATTTT.

The chain has TRBV18 and TRBJ2-5, with 8 bases identical to TRBD2. The CDR3 is made up of 15 amino acids. Trimming took 1 base from V and 4 from J; bases not matched to a gene: 5. Per germline, CDR1 KGHSH and CDR2 LQKENI. CDR3 bases: TGTGCCAGCTCACCACGACCGGGGGGGGGAGAGACCCAGTACTTC. Translation gives CASSPRPGGGETQYF. Full variable domain (missing parts from reference TRBV18 and TRBJ2-5): NAGVMQNPRHLVRRRGQEARLRCSPMKGHSHVYWYRQLPEEGLKFMVYLQKENIIDESGMPKERFSAEFPKEGPSILRIQQVVRGDSAAYFCASSPRPGGGETQYFGPGTRLLVL.

In its sample, this clone was seen a few times. The chain carries TRBV11-1 and TRBJ1-2; D not resolved. Germline CDR1 is SGHAT and CDR2 is FQDESV (reference sequence). The CDR3 spans 14 residues. Trimming left V 5 bases short and J 4 bases short, with 14 bases between. CDR3 DNA sequence: TGTGCCAGCAGCGCGCAGCGATCTCGCTATGGCTACACCTTC. Translated: CASSAQRSRYGYTF.

The chain joins TRBV4-3 to TRBJ1-4; maybe TRBD1 (5 bases). The germline CDR1 and CDR2 sequences are LGHNA and YSLEER. Trimming cost V 1 base and J 0 bases, with 9 bases left between them. The CDR3 is made up of 16 amino acids. As DNA, the CDR3 is TGCGCCAGCAGCCAAGGGAGGGGAACAACTAATGAAAAACTGTTTTTT. This gives the protein CASSQGRGTTNEKLFF.

J is TRBJ1-1 and V is TRBV2, with 9 bases that match TRBD1. The CDR3 covers 17 residues. Per germline, CDR1 SNHLY and CDR2 FYNNEI. Unmatched junction bases numbered 12, after V lost 5 bases and J lost 2 bases. The CDR3 loop reads CASSPAPGQGGNTEAFF. CDR3 bases: TGTGCCAGCAGTCCTGCCCCGGGACAGGGTGGCAACACTGAAGCTTTCTTT.

In its sample, this clone was seen a few times. The chain carries TRBV27 and TRBJ2-5; D could derive from TRBD1 or TRBD2 (5 bases each). The CDR3 runs 16 residues. Germline loops: CDR1 MNHEY, CDR2 SMNVEV (reference sequence). V lost 5 bases and J lost 5, with 21 bases in between. The CDR3 spells CASSTVGTRAGETQYF. The CDR3 DNA reads TGTGCCAGCAGTACTGTGGGGACCAGGGCCGGGGAGACCCAGTACTTC.

Comment on this clone: This sample includes further DNA sequences coding for the same CDR3. Here the CDR3 DNA reads TGTGCCAGCAGCCCGGGACCGAACTACGAGCAGTACTTC. This translates into CASSPGPNYEQYF. This rearrangement joins TRBV7-6 to TRBJ2-7, with D perhaps matching TRBD1 or TRBD2 (5 bases each). The V gene lost 5 bases and the J gene lost 3 bases, with 11 bases spanning the gap. The CDR3 covers 13 residues. CDR1 and CDR2 from the germline V gene are SGHVS and FNYEAQ.

The chain employs TRBV11-1 and TRBJ2-2; D may be TRBD1 (6 bases). Trimming removed 2 bases at V and 7 bases at J, with 17 bases between. This CDR3 has 16 residues. Germline V gene sequence: CDR1 SGHAT, CDR2 FQDESV (reference sequence). CDR3 DNA sequence: TGTGCCAGCAGCTTACATTTCCAGGGGTCGGGCGGGGAGCTGTTTTTT. The encoded protein is CASSLHFQGSGGELFF. Looking up the rest from reference TRBV11-1 and TRBJ2-2 gives the full variable domain: EAEVAQSPRYKITEKSQAVAFWCDPISGHATLYWYRQILGQGPELLVQFQDESVVDDSQLPKDRFSAERLKGVDSTLKIQPAELGDSAMYLCASSLHFQGSGGELFFGEGSRLTVL.

The genes are TRBV15 and TRBJ2-1, with D perhaps TRBD1 (5 bases). Germline V gene lookup returns CDR1 LNHNV and CDR2 YYDKDF (reference sequence). The CDR3 covers 15 residues. The V and J ends lost 1 base and 2 bases respectively, with 9 bases between them. CDR3 bases: TGTGCCACCAGCAGAGGGGGCCTGGCCTACAATGAGCAGTTCTTC. Translation gives CATSRGGLAYNEQFF.

This chain joins TRBV7-2 and TRBJ2-6, with D unresolved. V lost 5 bases and J 4 bases, leaving 9 bases between the germline ends. This CDR3 contains 14 residues. Germline V gene data show CDR1 as SGHTA and CDR2 as FQGNSA. The DNA of the CDR3 is TGTGCCAGCAGCCCCTGGTTCGGGGCCAACGTCCTGACTTTC. Translating it yields CASSPWFGANVLTF. Filled out from reference TRBV7-2 and TRBJ2-6, the complete variable domain reads GAGVSQSPSNKVTEKGKDVELRCDPISGHTALYWYRQSLGQGLEFLIYFQGNSAPDKSGLPSDRFSAERTGGSVSTLTIQRTQQEDSAVYLCASSPWFGANVLTFGAGSRLTVL.

This sequence joins TRBV7-8 and TRBJ2-7; D gene uncertain. The germline V gene has CDR1 SGHVS and CDR2 FQNEAQ. There are 15 residues in the CDR3. Trimming pared 0 bases from V and 3 bases from J, leaving 12 bases between. In DNA, the CDR3 is TGTGCCAGCAGCTTAGCAGGTGCAGTTGGCTACGAGCAGTACTTC. Protein: CASSLAGAVGYEQYF.

This sequence joins TRBV7-2 and TRBJ2-2; D perhaps matches TRBD1 (6 bases). The CDR3 runs 14 residues. The ends were cut back, 5 bases at V and 7 bases at J, with 14 bases in the middle. Germline assignment: CDR1 SGHTA and CDR2 FQGNSA. CDR3 DNA sequence: TGTGCCAGCAGCCCACAGGGCTCCCGCGGGGAGCTGTTTTTT. Its protein is CASSPQGSRGELFF.

The chain employs TRBV15 and TRBJ1-3; TRBD1 aligns across 7 bases. The CDR3 loop spans 16 amino acids. The germline V gene encodes CDR1 LNHNV and CDR2 YYDKDF (reference sequence). Germline trimming cut 5 bases from V and 4 bases from J; bases unmatched to any gene: 11. CDR3 sequence reads: CATSYPTGTAGNTIYF. Written as DNA, the CDR3 is TGTGCCACCAGCTACCCGACCGGGACAGCGGGAAACACCATATATTTT.

This clone was observed a few times. This chain joins TRBV4-2 and TRBJ1-4; no clear D gene. CDR1 is LGHNA, CDR2 YNFKEQ, per germline. This CDR3 has 16 residues. The V and J ends lost 0 bases and 5 bases respectively, with 13 bases between them. As DNA, the CDR3 is TGTGCCAGCAGCCAAGATGGCGGGTATGTGAATGAAAAACTGTTTTTT. Protein product: CASSQDGGYVNEKLFF.